This T cell receptor (beta chain) was observed in a study of shared clonotypes between healthy human individuals. CD8 cells classed as naive were CD45RO-negative and positively selected for CCR7, excluding terminally differentiated effector memory CD45RA+ cells. Caucasian adults residing in Nashville, Tennessee made up all the donors. Regarding the study as a whole: The sharing of around 5% of naive CD4 clonotypes was seen across a few donors.

The protocol was immunoSEQ multiplex PCR, while the TCRdb copy is restricted to in-frame clones and leaves out a portion. The sample has 550,000 to 600,000 clones, roughly 98% seen once. Germline V lookup: CDR1 SGDLS, CDR2 YYNGEE. V lost 3 bases to trimming and J lost 1 base; unmatched junction nucleotides: 3. This CDR3 has 15 amino acids. As regards this clone: No antigen is known for it.

Sequenced sample: naive CD8+ T cells sorted from blood. The chain uses TRBV9 and TRBJ2-2; 7 bases fit TRBD1. The TCR sequence derives from a man between 25 and 39 years old in good health. CDR3 sequence (DNA): TGTGCCAGCAGCGCCTCAGGGGGGAACACCGGGGAGCTGTTTTTT. Translated, it gives CASSASGGNTGELFF. Combining the CDR3 with reference TRBV9 and TRBJ2-2 gives the whole variable domain DSGVTQTPKHLITATGQRVTLRCSPRSGDLSVYWYQQSLDQGLQFLIQYYNGEERAKGNILERFSAQQFPDLHSELNLSSLELGDSALYFCASSASGGNTGELFFGEGSRLTVL.